This T cell receptor (beta chain) was sequenced for a study of T-cell reconstitution after alpha-beta-depleted transplantation in children. Unique molecular identifiers featured in how the TCRbeta library was prepared. In TCRdb, the PCR reads were re-called with MiXCR into one record per CDR3 protein. The table lists a few hundred thousand distinct CDR3 sequences, over 25% of them singletons. CDR3 length: 13 residues. The germline V gene encodes CDR1 SEHNR and CDR2 FQNEAQ (reference sequence). V was pared by 5 bases and J by 5 bases, with 10 bases between. This clonotype has just a few counts. Its target is unknown. General study points: T-cell numbers and diversity one year post-transplant derived largely from freshly generated T cells. There were reportedly several hundred expanded graft clones from which alpha-beta T cells came about two months after transplant. Recipient T cells and thymic progenitors that survived were the source of the high TCRbeta diversity seen at day 60 in some patients.

This sequence originates from a boy under three years old with Wiskott-Aldrich syndrome, due to receive a stem cell transplant. The V and J genes are TRBV7-9 and TRBJ2-1, with D hard to call. Sequenced here: PBMCs, sampled before TCRalphabeta/CD19-depleted stem cell transplant. The CDR3, as DNA: TGTGCCAGCAGCCGACTCACAAACAATGAGCAGTTCTTC. Translating gives CASSRLTNNEQFF.